Presented here are 26 T cell receptor beta chains from one specimen sequenced in a study of blood T cell repertoires in COVID-19. The data were produced by immunoSEQ multiplex PCR, yet TCRdb's version contains in-frame clones alone and is incomplete. This table holds hundreds of thousands of clones, under 85% found once. Sequencing was carried out using peripheral blood. These receptors were taken from a woman between 25 and 40 years old with COVID-19, enrolled during active disease.

V and J are TRBV7-7 and TRBJ2-1; 8 bases match TRBD2. Per germline, CDR1 SSHAT and CDR2 FNYEAQ (reference sequence). J was trimmed by 4 bases and V by 2 bases; bases with no gene match: 4. CDR3 size: 15 residues. CDR3 amino acids: CASSLREGRYNEQFF. In DNA, the CDR3 is TGTGCCAGCAGCTTACGGGAGGGCAGGTACAATGAGCAGTTCTTC.

J is TRBJ1-1 and V is TRBV7-2, with D possibly TRBD1 on 5 matching bases. Germline V gives CDR1 SGHTA, CDR2 FQGNSA. With 0 bases removed from V and 12 bases from J, the gap between germline ends came to 26 bases. The CDR3 is 17 amino acids. CDR3 sequence reads: CASSLALIGQGLGMPFF. The CDR3 DNA is TGTGCCAGCAGCTTAGCGCTAATCGGGCAGGGCCTCGGTATGCCTTTCTTT.

This chain links TRBV9 with TRBJ1-2; no reliable D call. Germline CDR1 reads SGDLS; CDR2 reads YYNGEE. This CDR3 is 15 amino acids long. Trimming pared 1 base from V and 0 bases from J, leaving 10 bases between. The DNA for the CDR3 is TGTGCCAGCAGCGTAAGAGTGGGAGCTAACTATGGCTACACCTTC. Translating gives CASSVRVGANYGYTF. Variable domain in full (rest from reference TRBV9 and TRBJ1-2): DSGVTQTPKHLITATGQRVTLRCSPRSGDLSVYWYQQSLDQGLQFLIQYYNGEERAKGNILERFSAQQFPDLHSELNLSSLELGDSALYFCASSVRVGANYGYTFGSGTRLTVV.

This clone was recorded once. The chain has TRBV7-3 and TRBJ2-2; a possible D gene is TRBD2 (6 bases). The CDR3 runs 15 residues. Germline V lookup: CDR1 SGHTA, CDR2 FQGTGA. V was pared by 4 bases and J by 1 base, with 10 bases between. The CDR3 DNA follows: TGTGCCAGCAGCTCACTAGCCGTGAACACCGGGGAGCTGTTTTTT. Its translation: CASSSLAVNTGELFF.

The V gene is TRBV2, the J gene TRBJ2-5; tentative D call: TRBD2 (5 bases). The V end was cut by 1 base, the J end by 4 bases, with 7 bases between. Germline CDR1 reads SNHLY; CDR2 reads FYNNEI. The CDR3 extends over 13 amino acids. The CDR3 region is CASSEVRGETQYF. The CDR3 DNA reads TGTGCCAGCAGTGAAGTTCGGGGAGAGACCCAGTACTTC.

The rearrangement joins TRBV27 to TRBJ2-6; tentative D call: TRBD1 (5 bases). Germline lookup yields CDR1 MNHEY and CDR2 SMNVEV (reference sequence). Trimming shortened V by 6 bases and J by 1 base, and 7 bases separated the two germline ends. This CDR3 has 14 residues. CDR3 sequence: CASSPGSGANVLTF. The CDR3 nucleotides read TGTGCCAGCAGCCCAGGGTCTGGGGCCAACGTCCTGACTTTC.

The rearrangement links TRBV6-2 or TRBV6-3 to TRBJ2-4; D perhaps matches TRBD2 (6 bases). From germline, CDR1 is MNHEY and CDR2 SVGEGT. This CDR3 has 13 residues. V was clipped by 2 bases and J by 7 bases, with 9 bases between them. The CDR3 is CASSYRGLNIQYF. The CDR3 coding sequence is TGTGCCAGCAGTTACAGGGGACTCAACATTCAGTACTTC.

The rearrangement links TRBV6-2 or TRBV6-3 to TRBJ1-2, with D tentatively TRBD1 (5 bases). V was clipped by 5 bases and J by 2 bases, with 9 bases between them. This CDR3 spans 13 amino acids. CDR1 and CDR2 (germline): MNHEY, SVGEGT. CDR3 sequence (DNA): TGTGCCAGCAGTCGGACATTGAACTATGGCTACACCTTC. Amino acids: CASSRTLNYGYTF.

The V gene is TRBV5-1, the J gene TRBJ2-3; TRBD2 aligns across 13 bases. After removal of 3 bases from V and 4 bases from J, the junction contained 2 bases not matched to a gene. The CDR3 is made up of 15 amino acids. From germline, CDR1 is SGHRS and CDR2 YFSETQ. The CDR3 DNA is TGCGCCAGCAGCTGGACTAGCGGGAGCCCAGATACGCAGTATTTT. It specifies CASSWTSGSPDTQYF. Looking up the rest from reference TRBV5-1 and TRBJ2-3 gives the full variable domain: KAGVTQTPRYLIKTRGQQVTLSCSPISGHRSVSWYQQTPGQGLQFLFEYFSETQRNKGNFPGRFSGRQFSNSRSEMNVSTLELGDSALYLCASSWTSGSPDTQYFGPGTRLTVL.

The chain employs TRBV27 and TRBJ1-4, with TRBD1 matching 12 bases. The germline V gene has CDR1 MNHEY and CDR2 SMNVEV (reference sequence). The V gene end was trimmed by 2 bases and the J gene end by 12 bases; junction bases not matched to a gene: 13. CDR3 size: 17 residues. The CDR3 sequence is CASSLRTPGQGAPQLFF. The DNA for the CDR3 is TGTGCCAGCAGTTTAAGGACCCCGGGACAGGGGGCCCCCCAACTGTTTTTT.

The chain links TRBV5-5 to TRBJ2-7; TRBD1 might be the D (5 bases). The germline V gene has CDR1 SGHKS and CDR2 YYEKEE (reference sequence). The CDR3 consists of 15 residues. V lost 0 bases to trimming and J lost 3 bases, with 13 bases between them. The CDR3 DNA is TGTGCCAGCAGCTTGGGGGCAGGGAAACACTACGAGCAGTACTTC. Its translation: CASSLGAGKHYEQYF. Variable domain in full (rest from reference TRBV5-5 and TRBJ2-7): DAGVTQSPTHLIKTRGQQVTLRCSPISGHKSVSWYQQVLGQGPQFIFQYYEKEERGRGNFPDRFSARQFPNYSSELNVNALLLGDSALYLCASSLGAGKHYEQYFGPGTRLTVT.

The rearrangement links TRBV5-1 to TRBJ2-1; 8 bases agree with TRBD2. The J segment lost 7 bases and the V segment lost 1 base, leaving 13 bases of the junction unmatched. The CDR3 has 17 amino acids. CDR1 is SGHRS and CDR2 is YFSETQ in the germline V gene. CDR3 amino acids: CASSLSTSAAPGNEQFF. CDR3 bases: TGCGCCAGCAGCTTGTCGACTAGCGCCGCTCCTGGGAATGAGCAGTTCTTC.

V is TRBV15 and J is TRBJ2-5, with D unresolved. The CDR3 contains 15 residues. V lost 0 bases and J lost 4, with 12 bases in between. Germline CDR1 is LNHNV and CDR2 is YYDKDF (reference sequence). CDR3 in DNA: TGTGCCACCAGCAGAGATTCCGGTCCCGGAGAGACCCAGTACTTC. Translated: CATSRDSGPGETQYF. Looking up the rest from reference TRBV15 and TRBJ2-5 gives the full variable domain: DAMVIQNPRYQVTQFGKPVTLSCSQTLNHNVMYWYQQKSSQAPKLLFHYYDKDFNNEADTPDNFQSRRPNTSFCFLDIRSPGLGDTAMYLCATSRDSGPGETQYFGPGTRLLVL.

This clone was seen a single time. In DNA, the CDR3 is TGTGCCAGCAGTGGGACTCCTCCCGGGGAGCTGTTTTTT. Protein: CASSGTPPGELFF. The chain uses TRBV6-2 or TRBV6-3 and TRBJ2-2; possibly TRBD2 for D (6 bases). The V and J ends lost 5 bases and 6 bases respectively, with 10 bases between them. This CDR3 has 13 amino acids. Per the germline V gene, CDR1 is MNHEY and CDR2 is SVGEGT.

The chain uses TRBV7-7 and TRBJ2-1; TRBD1 might be the D (6 bases). V was clipped by 3 bases and J by 6 bases, with 9 bases between them. This CDR3 has 13 amino acids. Germline CDR1 and CDR2: SSHAT and FNYEAQ (reference sequence). The CDR3 DNA is TGTGCCAGCAGCTTCATACAGGGCAATGAGCAGTTCTTC. This translates into CASSFIQGNEQFF.

This clone has just a few counts. The chain carries TRBV27 and TRBJ1-2, with D possibly matching TRBD1 (6 bases). Per the germline V gene, CDR1 is MNHEY and CDR2 is SMNVEV (reference sequence). CDR3 length: 15 amino acids. Deletions cut 2 bases from V and 7 bases from J, with 17 bases between. DNA for the CDR3: TGTGCCAGCAGTTTAGTGTACCTGGGGGCGCGTGGCTACACCTTC. Amino acid sequence: CASSLVYLGARGYTF.

The chain recombines TRBV5-1 with TRBJ2-1; TRBD1 might be the D (6 bases). The CDR3 extends over 14 amino acids. Trimming took 0 bases from V and 2 from J, leaving 6 bases between them. Germline V gives CDR1 SGHRS, CDR2 YFSETQ. The CDR3 DNA reads TGCGCCAGCAGCTTGGGGACAGCCTACAATGAGCAGTTCTTC. Its translation is CASSLGTAYNEQFF.

The chain employs TRBV29-1 and TRBJ2-7; TRBD1 agrees at 8 bases. The CDR3 has 12 residues. V trimming: 7 bases; J trimming: 4 bases; junction bases outside the gene matches: 6. Germline V gene sequence: CDR1 SQVTM, CDR2 ANQGSEA. The CDR3 DNA is TGCAGCGCATTGGGACAGGATTACGAGCAGTACTTC. Translating it yields CSALGQDYEQYF.

V is TRBV5-6 and J is TRBJ2-2; 7 nucleotides match TRBD2. Per germline, CDR1 SGHDT and CDR2 YYEEEE. V gave up 3 bases and J gave up 0 bases; unmatched junction bases: 2. This CDR3 has 15 amino acids. CDR3 in DNA: TGTGCCAGCAGCTCGGGACTAACGAACACCGGGGAGCTGTTTTTT. Its translation is CASSSGLTNTGELFF.

This clone was counted between two and nine times. The chain employs TRBV4-1 and TRBJ1-1, with unresolved D. Trimming removed 1 base from V and 1 base from J, with 10 bases in between. The CDR3 contains 15 residues. The germline V gene has CDR1 MGHRA and CDR2 YSYEKL. DNA of the CDR3: TGCGCCAGCAGCCAAGGCCCCAACGGGAACACTGAAGCTTTCTTT. Its protein product is CASSQGPNGNTEAFF.

The CDR3 DNA is TGTGCCAGCAGCCAAATCATTGGGACAGGTGGGGATGAGCAGTTCTTC. Residues: CASSQIIGTGGDEQFF. The V gene is TRBV16, the J gene TRBJ2-1; 8 nucleotides agree with TRBD1. CDR1 and CDR2 (germline): KGHSY, FQNENV. The CDR3 sequence is 16 residues long. The junction had 11 bases not matched to a gene; V was cut back by 2 bases and J by 8 bases.

The sample holds a few counts of this clone. V is TRBV9 and J is TRBJ2-1, with 8 bases lining up with TRBD1. Germline V gene lookup returns CDR1 SGDLS and CDR2 YYNGEE. The CDR3 extends over 14 amino acids. V dropped 0 bases and J dropped 10; count of bases not matched to a gene: 6. The CDR3 DNA follows: TGTGCCAGCAGCGTAGCTGGACAGGGCAAAGAGCAGTTCTTC. Amino acid sequence: CASSVAGQGKEQFF.

The rearrangement uses TRBV6-1 and TRBJ2-7; 8 positions agree with TRBD1. Germline V CDR1 and CDR2: MNHNS, SASEGT. Trimming at V came to 3 bases and at J to 6 bases, leaving 10 bases not matched to a gene. The CDR3 consists of 15 residues. The DNA of the CDR3 is TGTGCCAGCAGTGAGACGCAGGGGGCCGTCTCCGAGCAGTACTTC. Amino acid sequence: CASSETQGAVSEQYF.

This chain uses TRBV5-5 with TRBJ2-3; 12 nucleotides agree with TRBD2. The ends lost 0 bases at V and 5 bases at J; junction bases unmatched: 13. The CDR3 length is 19 residues. Germline-derived CDR1 and CDR2 are SGHKS and YYEKEE (reference sequence). The DNA for the CDR3 is TGTGCCAGCAGCTTGGGGCTAGCGGGAGGGCCCGGTGGTAGAGATACGCAGTATTTT. Amino acid sequence: CASSLGLAGGPGGRDTQYF. Full variable domain (rest looked up from reference TRBV5-5 and TRBJ2-3): DAGVTQSPTHLIKTRGQQVTLRCSPISGHKSVSWYQQVLGQGPQFIFQYYEKEERGRGNFPDRFSARQFPNYSSELNVNALLLGDSALYLCASSLGLAGGPGGRDTQYFGPGTRLTVL.

The chain uses TRBV2 and TRBJ2-2; the match to TRBD1 covers 12 bases. This CDR3 spans 13 amino acids. Germline V CDR1 and CDR2: SNHLY, FYNNEI. CDR3 loop: CAGDRGLTGELFF. The CDR3 DNA reads as TGTGCAGGGGACAGGGGGCTCACCGGGGAGCTGTTTTTT.

This rearrangement joins TRBV25-1 to TRBJ2-1; TRBD2 is a possible D gene (5 bases). The CDR3 consists of 15 residues. Germline V gene lookup returns CDR1 MGHDK and CDR2 SYGVNS. Trimming cost V 8 bases and J 4 bases, with 18 bases left between them. CDR3 coding DNA: TGTGCCAGCTCCCGGTCGCGCGGGTGGTACAATGAGCAGTTCTTC. This gives the protein CASSRSRGWYNEQFF.